A single sample is the source of the 23 T cell receptor beta chains below, sequenced in a study of neoadjuvant anti-PD-1 for oral cavity cancer. Profiling relied on immunoSEQ multiplex PCR, and the TCRdb table lists in-frame clones only, not all of them. This sample has 75,000 to 100,000 clones, with under 85% found just once. The sequenced sample was PBMCs, obtained before nivolumab (anti-PD-1) treatment. The receptors were sampled from a person aged 40 to 85 with oral cavity squamous cell carcinoma.

The chain couples TRBV6-4 to TRBJ2-1; D unresolved. Trimming removed 0 bases from V and 0 bases from J, with 9 bases in between. CDR1 MRHNA and CDR2 SNTAGT come from the germline V gene. The CDR3 consists of 16 residues. The CDR3 is CASSDSSLSSYNEQFF. The DNA for the CDR3 is TGTGCCAGCAGTGACTCGAGTCTCAGCTCCTACAATGAGCAGTTCTTC.

The V call is TRBV27, the J call TRBJ1-1; D is ambiguous. In germline, CDR1 is MNHEY, CDR2 SMNVEV (reference sequence). Trimming took off 0 bases at V and 11 bases at J, with 25 bases between the two ends. The CDR3 is 17 amino acids. The CDR3 loop is CASSLSSLGSSLGNAFF. The CDR3 region has the DNA TGTGCCAGCAGTTTATCCTCATTGGGGTCGAGCCTTGGGAATGCTTTCTTT.

This chain uses TRBV2 with TRBJ2-7, with D perhaps matching TRBD2 (5 bases). CDR1 and CDR2 (germline): SNHLY, FYNNEI. Trimming took 8 bases from V and 2 from J, leaving 22 bases between them. This CDR3 has 16 amino acids. This CDR3 is CASGLAHDVPTYEQYF. Here the CDR3 DNA reads TGTGCCAGCGGACTGGCCCATGACGTCCCCACCTACGAGCAGTACTTC.

The chain couples TRBV6-6 to TRBJ2-7, with TRBD1 matching 8 bases. The germline V gene encodes CDR1 MNHNY and CDR2 SVGAGI (reference sequence). J gave up 9 bases and V 7 bases, and 11 bases lay outside the gene matches. This CDR3 is built from 13 residues. CDR3 region: CASNPGQVLGQYF. The DNA for the CDR3 is TGTGCCAGCAATCCGGGACAGGTATTAGGGCAGTACTTC.

The chain couples TRBV11-2 to TRBJ2-5, with 8 bases fitting TRBD2. The CDR3 extends over 16 amino acids. J was trimmed by 3 bases and V by 8 bases; bases with no gene match: 14. Per germline, CDR1 SGHAT and CDR2 FQNNGV. The CDR3 spells CASRHSGIGGKETQYF. CDR3 in DNA: TGTGCCAGCCGCCATAGCGGGATCGGAGGGAAAGAGACCCAGTACTTC.

The chain's CDR3 is CASSRGGPYEQYF. CDR3 bases: TGTGCCAGCAGTAGGGGAGGGCCCTACGAGCAGTACTTC. The rearrangement links TRBV6-5 to TRBJ2-7; 7 bases map to TRBD2. V dropped 5 bases and J dropped 2; count of bases not matched to a gene: 3. The CDR3 covers 13 residues. Germline V gene sequence: CDR1 MNHEY, CDR2 SVGAGI.

A few counts support this clone. This chain links TRBV5-6 with TRBJ1-1; TRBD1 agrees at 9 bases. Trimming at V came to 2 bases and at J to 3 bases, leaving 5 bases not matched to a gene. Germline CDR1 and CDR2: SGHDT and YYEEEE. The CDR3 spans 15 residues. CDR3 coding DNA: TGTGCCAGCAGCTTACAGGGGGCTGGGGACACTGAAGCTTTCTTT. Amino acids: CASSLQGAGDTEAFF.

J is TRBJ2-3 and V is TRBV7-6, with 7 bases fitting TRBD2. The V and J ends lost 1 base and 1 base, in that order; junction bases with no gene match: 11. Per the germline V gene, CDR1 is SGHVS and CDR2 is FNYEAQ. The CDR3 is 18 amino acids. CDR3 sequence reads: CASSLDVGGLSGTDTQYF. In DNA, the CDR3 is TGTGCCAGCAGCTTAGACGTGGGAGGGCTATCGGGCACAGATACGCAGTATTTT.

By share, this clone counts as large. The V gene is TRBV2, the J gene TRBJ1-4; D is ambiguous. The CDR3 runs 11 residues. Germline CDR1 is SNHLY and CDR2 is FYNNEI. V lost 1 base and J 8 bases, leaving 2 bases between the germline ends. CDR3 sequence (DNA): TGTGCCAGCAGTGAAGTAGAAAAACTGTTTTTT. Its translation is CASSEVEKLFF.

This clone was recorded a few times. The rearrangement uses TRBV19 and TRBJ2-5, with a weak D call TRBD2 (6 bases). CDR3 size: 13 residues. V was trimmed by 4 bases and J by 5 bases, leaving 11 bases between them. Germline CDR1 is LNHDA and CDR2 is SQIVND (reference sequence). CDR3 DNA sequence: TGTGCCAGTAGTAAGGAGGGAGCGGAGACCCAGTACTTC. It is translated as CASSKEGAETQYF.

This clone has a single count. This chain joins TRBV7-8 and TRBJ2-7; D could derive from TRBD1 or TRBD2 (5 bases each). The CDR3 runs to 14 residues. The V end was cut by 6 bases, the J end by 2 bases, with 14 bases between. Looked up from germline, CDR1 is SGHVS and CDR2 is FQNEAQ. The CDR3 DNA is TGTGCCAGCAGTCCCCCAGGGACCCCCTACGAGCAGTACTTC. This gives the protein CASSPPGTPYEQYF.

This clone was seen once. The rearrangement links TRBV28 to TRBJ2-7; a weak D match, TRBD2 (5 bases). The V end was cut by 8 bases, the J end by 1 base, with 12 bases between. Germline V CDR1 and CDR2: MDHEN, SYDVKM. This CDR3 region has 13 residues. The CDR3 loop reads CASSGFVSYEQYF. The CDR3 nucleotides read TGTGCCAGCTCGGGGTTTGTGTCCTACGAGCAGTACTTC.

The rearrangement uses TRBV10-1 and TRBJ2-3, with TRBD1 matching over 10 bases. The V segment lost 0 bases and the J segment 6 bases; nucleotides outside the gene matches: 6. The CDR3 totals 16 residues. Per the germline V gene, CDR1 is WNHNN and CDR2 is SYGVQD (reference sequence). CDR3: CASSESLRTGGDTQYF. The CDR3 region has the DNA TGCGCCAGCAGTGAGTCCCTTAGGACAGGGGGGGATACGCAGTATTTT.

V and J are TRBV27 and TRBJ2-3; no definite D call. The V end was cut by 6 bases, the J end by 0 bases, with 10 bases between. Germline CDR1 and CDR2: MNHEY and SMNVEV (reference sequence). CDR3 length equals 14 residues. This CDR3 is CASRPYSSTDTQYF. Here the CDR3 DNA reads TGTGCCAGCAGGCCCTACTCAAGCACAGATACGCAGTATTTT.

The V call is TRBV19, the J call TRBJ2-2; no reliable D call. The V gene's germline CDR1 is LNHDA and CDR2 SQIVND (reference sequence). CDR3 length: 14 residues. Between the trimmed V and J ends, which lost 4 bases and 4 bases, there was a span of 10 bases. CDR3 region: CASSTEQRTGELFF. The CDR3 DNA reads TGTGCCAGTAGTACGGAACAGCGCACCGGGGAGCTGTTTTTT.

V usage is TRBV27 and J usage is TRBJ2-3; perhaps TRBD1 as D (6 bases). The V and J ends lost 9 bases and 7 bases respectively, with 17 bases between them. This CDR3 has 13 residues. Germline loops: CDR1 MNHEY, CDR2 SMNVEV (reference sequence). CDR3 loop: CASTTQGSNTQYF. The CDR3 nucleotides read TGTGCCAGTACCACACAGGGATCTAATACGCAGTATTTT.

This chain joins TRBV6-5 and TRBJ2-7; 7 bases map to TRBD1. J lost 3 bases, V lost 7 bases, and 9 bases had no gene match. This CDR3 has 14 residues. Germline V CDR1 and CDR2: MNHEY, SVGAGI. For the CDR3, the DNA is TGTGCCAGCACTTCTACAGGGGACGGCTACGAGCAGTACTTC. Its protein product is CASTSTGDGYEQYF.

The CDR3 DNA follows: TGTGCCTGGAGGAGGGAGCGGTTCACAGATACGCAGTATTTT. The encoded protein is CAWRRERFTDTQYF. The chain recombines TRBV30 with TRBJ2-3; D might be TRBD2 (5 bases). The CDR3 loop spans 14 amino acids. Germline V CDR1 and CDR2: GTSNPN, SVGIG (reference sequence). Between the trimmed V and J ends, which lost 3 bases and 2 bases, there was a span of 12 bases.

The rearrangement joins TRBV5-1 to TRBJ2-7; 7 positions match TRBD1. CDR3 size: 14 residues. The germline CDR1 and CDR2 sequences are SGHRS and YFSETQ. V shed 4 bases and J 2 bases; nucleotides not matched to a gene: 6. This CDR3 reads CASSLRQGAYEQYF. The CDR3 DNA sequence: TGCGCCAGCAGCCTGCGACAGGGCGCCTACGAGCAGTACTTC.

This sequence joins TRBV2 and TRBJ2-3, with TRBD1 matching 7 bases. The germline V gene encodes CDR1 SNHLY and CDR2 FYNNEI. This CDR3 region has 15 residues. The V and J ends lost 4 bases and 1 base, in that order; junction bases with no gene match: 5. This CDR3 is CASSADRAGTDTQYF. DNA of the CDR3: TGTGCCAGCAGTGCTGACAGGGCTGGCACAGATACGCAGTATTTT.

V usage is TRBV5-4 and J usage is TRBJ2-1; 8 bases are a match to TRBD2. V was clipped by 0 bases and J by 2 bases; unmatched bases: 1. Germline lookup yields CDR1 SGHNT and CDR2 YYREEE (reference sequence). There are 15 residues in the CDR3. The CDR3 DNA sequence: TGTGCCAGCAGCTTGGACGGGAGGGCCTACAATGAGCAGTTCTTC. It encodes CASSLDGRAYNEQFF.

The table lists this clone with a count of one. The V call is TRBV29-1, the J call TRBJ2-5; D is uncertain. TRBJ2-7 matches the DNA end more closely, so the J call is doubtful. Germline assignment: CDR1 SQVTM and CDR2 ANQGSEA. The CDR3 has 13 residues. The DNA for the CDR3 is TGCAGCGTTGAAGATTCCCTTTCCTACGAGCAGTACTTC. As protein: CSVEDSLSYEQYF.

The chain combines TRBV6-6 with TRBJ1-1; no reliable D call. Germline-derived CDR1 and CDR2 are MNHNY and SVGAGI (reference sequence). V lost 6 bases to trimming and J lost 8 bases, with 13 bases between them. The CDR3 spans 12 residues. CDR3 sequence: CASSSLDWEAFF. CDR3 sequence (DNA): TGTGCCAGCAGCTCCCTGGATTGGGAAGCTTTCTTT.